The entry below gives a single T cell receptor beta chain sequence along with its context. Its antigen remains unidentified. Different DNA sequences within this sample yield the same CDR3. PCR used 60 Vbeta primers and 13 Jbeta primers. Assay used: immunoSEQ multiplex PCR; TCRdb lists only in-frame clones, some missing. The table includes around 100,000 clones, approximately 7.6% detected once. This sample is drawn from a study of cytomegalovirus exposure and HLA in healthy donors. Study at large: Some 91 million unique TCRs from HLA-typed donors were held in an early release of data.

The junction had 15 bases not matched to a gene; V was cut back by 3 bases and J by 11 bases. CDR1 and CDR2 (germline): SGHRS, YFSETQ. This CDR3 is 15 amino acids long. Regarding the study as a whole: TCR association rates varied by HLA locus in a later analysis, with DRB1 highest and HLA-C lowest. The only immune exposure information that was available was CMV serostatus.

The chain recombines TRBV5-1 with TRBJ1-1; 8 bases agree with TRBD1. What was sequenced was PBMCs. The sequence came from a man aged 50 to 60 in good health and CMV-seronegative. The chain's CDR3 is CASSSRPDRALEAFF. The CDR3 DNA follows: TGCGCCAGCAGCTCCCGCCCGGACAGGGCTTTGGAGGCTTTCTTT.